Listed below are T cell receptor beta chains from one sample, sequenced in a study of T-cell reconstitution after alpha-beta-depleted transplantation in children. In TCRdb, the PCR reads were re-called with MiXCR into one record per CDR3 protein. The table shows over 80,000 distinct CDR3 sequences, with 23% occurring only once. The material sequenced was PBMCs, taken before TCRalphabeta/CD19-depleted stem cell transplant. The receptors stem from a boy between 2 and 15 years old with acute lymphoblastic leukemia, due to receive a stem cell transplant. Both conserved end residues are part of each CDR3. D genes are given only for firm matches. Expanded clones are given a class, and other clones once, few, many or no size at all.

V gene	J gene	clone size	D gene	CDR3 DNA	CDR3 protein
TRBV29-1	TRBJ2-3	-	-	TGCAGCGTCCTGCTTTCCCTCACAGATACGCAGTATTTT	CSVLLSLTDTQYF
TRBV18	TRBJ1-1	-	-	TGTGCCAGCTCACCAGGGAGTTCTCTTAACACTGAAGCTTTCTTT	CASSPGSSLNTEAFF
TRBV3-1	TRBJ1-5	few	TRBD1	TGTGCCAGCAGCTGGGACAGGAATCAGCCCCAGCATTTT	CASSWDRNQPQHF
TRBV20-1	TRBJ2-5	-	-	TGCAGTGCTAGAATAGCTTGGGAGACCCAGTACTTC	CSARIAWETQYF
TRBV28	TRBJ2-3	-	-	TGTGCCAGCCTAGCGACTAGCACAGATACGCAGTATTTT	CASLATSTDTQYF
TRBV7-7	TRBJ2-2	few	-	TGTGCCAGCAGCTTTGAACGTGGTACCGGGGAGCTGTTTTTT	CASSFERGTGELFF
TRBV6-1	TRBJ2-1	-	TRBD2	TGTGCCATCCCCAGAGGACTAGCGGGAAATGAGCAGTTCTTC	CAIPRGLAGNEQFF
TRBV5-1	TRBJ2-3	-	TRBD2	TGCGCCAGCAGCTCCAGCGGGAGGAGCACAGATACGCAGTATTTT	CASSSSGRSTDTQYF
TRBV29-1	TRBJ2-1	many	TRBD2	TGCAGCGTTGTGAGCGGGAGGTGGGTCGATGAGCAGTTCTTC	CSVVSGRWVDEQFF
TRBV6-1	TRBJ1-6	-	-	TGTGCCGCGCGACGGGGGAATAATTCACCCCTCCACTTT	CAARRGNNSPLHF
TRBV6-1	TRBJ2-3	-	TRBD1	TGTGCCAGGCCTTCGGACAGGGGAGGTAGTGACACAGATACGCAGTATTTT	CARPSDRGGSDTDTQYF
TRBV5-1	TRBJ2-1	many	-	TGCGCCAGCAGCTTGGGTTTGGAGAGGCTTCGATTCGGCTACAATGAGCAGTTCTTC	CASSLGLERLRFGYNEQFF
TRBV5-1	TRBJ2-3	few	-	TGCGCCAGCAGCTTTATGTTTACAGGGATGACAGATACGCAGTATTTT	CASSFMFTGMTDTQYF
TRBV6-2/TRBV6-3	TRBJ2-7	few	-	TGTGCCAGCAGCCCCCAGCGGAGGGAATCCTACGAGCAGTACTTC	CASSPQRRESYEQYF
TRBV7-9	TRBJ2-1	-	-	TGTGCCAGCAGCTTCCGGGACTCAATTACCAATGAGCAGTTCTTC	CASSFRDSITNEQFF
TRBV5-1	TRBJ2-1	few	TRBD2	TGCGCCAGCAGCGAATCTAGCGGAGCTTACAATGAGCAGTTCTTC	CASSESSGAYNEQFF
TRBV4-1	TRBJ1-5	few	TRBD1	TGCGCCAGCAGCCAGAAGACAGGGAAAGATCAGCCCCAGCATTTT	CASSQKTGKDQPQHF
TRBV7-2	TRBJ2-2	few	TRBD2	TGTGCCAGCAGCTTCCGCGCTAGCGGAGTCACCGGGGAGCTGTTTTTT	CASSFRASGVTGELFF
TRBV4-1	TRBJ2-1	-	-	TGCGCCAGCAGCCAAGGTTCCGAAATAACACAGTTCTTC	CASSQGSEITQFF
TRBV9	TRBJ1-2	-	TRBD1	TGTGCCCGACAGTGTCTGGACAGGGTTGGCTACACCTTC	CARQCLDRVGYTF
TRBV29-1	TRBJ1-1	few	-	TGCAGCGTTGGGGATTTTGGGGGAGAAGCTTTCTTT	CSVGDFGGEAFF
TRBV5-1	TRBJ2-3	many	TRBD2	TGCGCCAGCAGCTTGCTCGCTAGCGGAGGACCAGATACGCAGTATTTT	CASSLLASGGPDTQYF